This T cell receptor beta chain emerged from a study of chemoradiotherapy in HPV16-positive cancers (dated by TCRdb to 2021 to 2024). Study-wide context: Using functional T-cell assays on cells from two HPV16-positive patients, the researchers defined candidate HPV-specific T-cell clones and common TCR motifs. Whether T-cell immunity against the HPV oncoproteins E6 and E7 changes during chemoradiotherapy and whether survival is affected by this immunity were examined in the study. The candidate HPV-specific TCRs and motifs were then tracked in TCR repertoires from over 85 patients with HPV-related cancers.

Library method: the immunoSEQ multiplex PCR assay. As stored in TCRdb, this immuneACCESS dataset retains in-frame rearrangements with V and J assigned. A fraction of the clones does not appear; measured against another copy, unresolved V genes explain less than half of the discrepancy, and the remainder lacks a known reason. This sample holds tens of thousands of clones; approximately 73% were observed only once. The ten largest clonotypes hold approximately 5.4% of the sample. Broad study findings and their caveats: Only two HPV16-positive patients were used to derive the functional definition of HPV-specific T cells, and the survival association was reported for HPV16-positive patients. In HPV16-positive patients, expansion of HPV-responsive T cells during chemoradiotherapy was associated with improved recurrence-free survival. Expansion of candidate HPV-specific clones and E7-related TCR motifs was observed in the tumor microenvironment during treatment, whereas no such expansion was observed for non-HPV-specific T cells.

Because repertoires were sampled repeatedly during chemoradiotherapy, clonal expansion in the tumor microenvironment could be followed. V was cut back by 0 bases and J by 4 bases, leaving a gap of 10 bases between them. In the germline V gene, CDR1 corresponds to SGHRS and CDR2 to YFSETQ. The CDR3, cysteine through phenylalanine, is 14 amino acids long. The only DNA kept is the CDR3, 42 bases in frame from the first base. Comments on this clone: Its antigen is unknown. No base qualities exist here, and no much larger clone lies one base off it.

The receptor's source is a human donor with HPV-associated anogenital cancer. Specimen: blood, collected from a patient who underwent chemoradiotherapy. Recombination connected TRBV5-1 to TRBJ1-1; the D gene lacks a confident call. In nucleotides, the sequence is TGCGCCAGCAGCTTGGGCGGGGTGTTCACTGAAGCTTTCTTT. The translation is CASSLGGVFTEAFF.